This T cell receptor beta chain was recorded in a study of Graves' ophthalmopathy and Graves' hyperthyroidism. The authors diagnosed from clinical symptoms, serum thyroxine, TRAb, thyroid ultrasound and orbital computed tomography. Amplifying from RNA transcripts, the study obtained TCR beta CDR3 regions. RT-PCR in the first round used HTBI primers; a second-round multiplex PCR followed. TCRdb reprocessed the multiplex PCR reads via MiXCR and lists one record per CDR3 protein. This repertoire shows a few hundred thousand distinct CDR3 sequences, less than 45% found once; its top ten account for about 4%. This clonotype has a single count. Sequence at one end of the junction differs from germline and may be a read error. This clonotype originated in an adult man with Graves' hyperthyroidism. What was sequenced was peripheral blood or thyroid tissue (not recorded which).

The CDR3 is CASSATGTGVFTDTQYF. Here the CDR3 DNA reads TGTGCCAGCAGTGCAACCGGGACAGGGGTTTTTACAGATACGCAGTATTTT. The chain links TRBV10-3 to TRBJ2-3; 10 bases map to TRBD1. Germline V lookup: CDR1 ENHRY, CDR2 SYGVKD. The CDR3 runs to 17 residues.